A single sample gave rise to the 22 T cell receptor beta chains below, sequenced in a study of blood T cell repertoires in COVID-19. Sequencing used immunoSEQ multiplex PCR; TCRdb keeps in-frame clones, though not all of them. The sample holds about 210,000 clones, over 75% seen once. Specimen: peripheral blood. These receptors all stem from a woman in her thirties or forties with acute or convalescent COVID-19.

The chain is built from TRBV4-2 and TRBJ1-5, with D uncertain. V was cut by 0 bases and J by 6 bases, with 6 bases left in between. There are 13 residues in the CDR3. Looked up from germline, CDR1 is LGHNA and CDR2 is YNFKEQ. In nucleotides, the CDR3 is TGTGCCAGCAGCCAAGATGCAGGTCAGCCCCAGCATTTT. Translated: CASSQDAGQPQHF.

This clone has a handful of counts. The gene calls are TRBV5-1 and TRBJ2-2, with TRBD2 identical over 15 bases. Unmatched junction bases numbered 10, after V lost 3 bases and J lost 7 bases. Germline assignment: CDR1 SGHRS and CDR2 YFSETQ. CDR3 size: 18 residues. Here the CDR3 reads CASSSGLAGGLEVGELFF. As DNA, the CDR3 is TGCGCCAGCAGCTCCGGACTAGCGGGGGGGCTGGAGGTCGGGGAGCTGTTTTTT.

The chain employs TRBV5-4 and TRBJ2-3; 12 bases match TRBD2. CDR1 is SGHNT and CDR2 is YYREEE in the germline V gene (reference sequence). Unmatched junction bases numbered 6, after V lost 5 bases and J lost 2 bases. CDR3 length: 16 amino acids. CDR3 bases: TGTGCCAGCAGACTAGCGGGGGGACCCCACACAGATACGCAGTATTTT. It specifies CASRLAGGPHTDTQYF.

The rearrangement uses TRBV11-2 and TRBJ1-1; D not certain. CDR1 is SGHAT and CDR2 is FQNNGV in the germline V gene. Deletions cut 1 base from V and 1 base from J, with 7 bases between. The CDR3 is 14 residues long. As DNA, the CDR3 is TGTGCCAGCAGCTTAGTAGCCACGAACACTGAAGCTTTCTTT. As protein: CASSLVATNTEAFF.

V usage is TRBV10-1 and J usage is TRBJ1-5; 7 bases match TRBD1. This CDR3 is built from 16 residues. Per the germline V gene, CDR1 is WNHNN and CDR2 is SYGVQD (reference sequence). With V trimmed by 5 bases and J by 1 base, 8 bases remained unmatched. In DNA, the CDR3 is TGCGCCAGCAGTCAACAAACGGACAGGAGCAATCAGCCCCAGCATTTT. It is translated as CASSQQTDRSNQPQHF.

The DNA of the CDR3 is TGTGCCAGCAGACCCGGACAGTCGAGGGCCTATGGCTACACCTTC. Its translation: CASRPGQSRAYGYTF. The chain recombines TRBV7-8 with TRBJ1-2, with D possibly TRBD1 on 6 matching bases. CDR1 is SGHVS, CDR2 FQNEAQ, per germline. The ends were cut back, 6 bases at V and 4 bases at J, with 18 bases in the middle. CDR3 length: 15 residues.

The chain carries TRBV6-1 and TRBJ2-3; tentative D call: TRBD1 (5 bases). The CDR3 totals 14 residues. V was pared by 7 bases and J by 0 bases, with 11 bases between. Germline lookup yields CDR1 MNHNS and CDR2 SASEGT. CDR3 region: CASKVTESTDTQYF. CDR3 coding DNA: TGTGCCAGCAAAGTGACAGAGAGCACAGATACGCAGTATTTT.

The V and J genes are TRBV12-5 and TRBJ2-3, with 8 bases that match TRBD2. The CDR3 is made up of 14 amino acids. The germline V gene has CDR1 LGHNT and CDR2 FRNRAP. The V and J ends lost 7 bases and 3 bases, in that order; junction bases with no gene match: 6. The CDR3 nucleotides are TGTGCTAGTGTGGTGGGCGGGGGGACAGATACGCAGTATTTT. This translates into CASVVGGGTDTQYF.

V gene TRBV25-1 combines with J gene TRBJ1-2; D ambiguous. Germline V gene lookup returns CDR1 MGHDK and CDR2 SYGVNS. V was clipped by 1 base and J by 2 bases, with 5 bases between them. CDR3 size: 13 residues. CDR3 sequence: CASSELSNYGYTF. The CDR3 bases are TGTGCCAGCAGTGAATTGTCAAACTATGGCTACACCTTC.

This clone was recorded only once. V usage is TRBV5-6 and J usage is TRBJ1-4, with D possibly TRBD1 on 5 matching bases. This CDR3 region has 15 residues. V dropped 4 bases and J dropped 8 bases, with 18 bases sitting between them. The V gene's germline CDR1 is SGHDT and CDR2 YYEEEE. In nucleotides, the CDR3 is TGTGCCAGCAGCCCCCGGGCAGGGCTTGGCGAAAAACTGTTTTTT. As protein: CASSPRAGLGEKLFF.

This clone was found once. The V gene is TRBV6-4, the J gene TRBJ2-1; 10 bases are shared with TRBD2. The CDR3 contains 15 residues. Unmatched junction bases numbered 16, after V lost 5 bases and J lost 15 bases. Germline lookup yields CDR1 MRHNA and CDR2 SNTAGT. Written as DNA, the CDR3 is TGTGCCAGCAGTCAAGGCCCCGGATTAGCGGGGGGTCCGTTCTTC. Translated, it gives CASSQGPGLAGGPFF.

The sample holds a few counts of this clone. V gene TRBV29-1 combines with J gene TRBJ1-1; TRBD1 aligns across 9 bases. J was trimmed by 5 bases and V by 3 bases; bases with no gene match: 7. The CDR3 runs to 14 residues. Germline CDR1 reads SQVTM; CDR2 reads ANQGSEA. As DNA, the CDR3 is TGCAGCGTTGAGGGTCCCGGGACAGGGACTGAAGCTTTCTTT. Protein: CSVEGPGTGTEAFF.

The CDR3 DNA sequence: TGTGCCACCAGGGGACAGGGTGACACCATATATTTT. Translation gives CATRGQGDTIYF. The chain has TRBV24-1 and TRBJ1-3, with 9 bases lining up with TRBD1. This CDR3 is 12 amino acids long. Germline CDR1 and CDR2: KGHDR and SFDVKD. V dropped 7 bases and J dropped 8; count of bases not matched to a gene: 2.

The chain uses TRBV6-5 and TRBJ2-3; weak D call: TRBD2 (7 bases). The V end lost 0 bases, the J end lost 1 base, and 11 bases lay between the germline ends. CDR1 is MNHEY and CDR2 is SVGAGI in the germline V gene. This CDR3 spans 16 amino acids. For the CDR3, the DNA is TGTGCCAGCAGTTACTCGAAAGGGGGGGGCACAGATACGCAGTATTTT. Its protein product is CASSYSKGGGTDTQYF.

This chain links TRBV9 with TRBJ2-5; D is perhaps TRBD2 (5 bases). The CDR3 spans 14 residues. Germline V gene sequence: CDR1 SGDLS, CDR2 YYNGEE. Trimming cost V 0 bases and J 6 bases, with 12 bases left between them. In nucleotides, the CDR3 is TGTGCCAGCAGCGTAGGACGGGGTCGACAGACCCAGTACTTC. This sequence encodes CASSVGRGRQTQYF. The variable domain in full, completed from reference TRBV9 and TRBJ2-5, reads DSGVTQTPKHLITATGQRVTLRCSPRSGDLSVYWYQQSLDQGLQFLIQYYNGEERAKGNILERFSAQQFPDLHSELNLSSLELGDSALYFCASSVGRGRQTQYFGPGTRLLVL.

The genes are TRBV7-6 and TRBJ2-2; perhaps TRBD1 as D (5 bases). The germline CDR1 and CDR2 sequences are SGHVS and FNYEAQ. This CDR3 is 15 amino acids long. Trimming removed 5 bases at V and 4 bases at J, with 14 bases between. The CDR3 is CASSIRGQVTGELFF. CDR3 nucleotide sequence: TGTGCCAGCAGCATTAGGGGTCAGGTCACCGGGGAGCTGTTTTTT. The whole variable domain, filled in from reference TRBV7-6 and TRBJ2-2, reads GAGVSQSPRYKVTKRGQDVALRCDPISGHVSLYWYRQALGQGPEFLTYFNYEAQQDKSGLPNDRFSAERPEGSISTLTIQRTEQRDSAMYRCASSIRGQVTGELFFGEGSRLTVL.

The chain is built from TRBV4-1 and TRBJ2-2; tentative D call: TRBD1 (6 bases). The germline V gene encodes CDR1 MGHRA and CDR2 YSYEKL. Trimming removed 4 bases at V and 4 bases at J, with 22 bases between. CDR3 length: 18 amino acids. The CDR3 sequence: CASSPSPPGVSSTGELFF. CDR3 sequence (DNA): TGCGCCAGCAGCCCCTCCCCGCCAGGGGTTTCGAGCACCGGGGAGCTGTTTTTT.

The chain carries TRBV29-1 and TRBJ1-2, with 7 positions matching TRBD1. Germline loops: CDR1 SQVTM, CDR2 ANQGSEA. V trimming: 2 bases; J trimming: 2 bases; junction bases outside the gene matches: 8. The CDR3 covers 15 residues. CDR3 amino acids: CSVEPATGTNYGYTF. The CDR3 DNA is TGCAGCGTTGAACCGGCGACAGGGACGAACTATGGCTACACCTTC.

This clone was recorded only once. The chain links TRBV4-1 to TRBJ2-2; the match to TRBD2 covers 8 bases. V gave up 4 bases and J gave up 4 bases; unmatched junction bases: 11. The CDR3 loop spans 17 amino acids. Germline CDR1 is MGHRA and CDR2 is YSYEKL. CDR3 bases: TGCGCCAGCAGCCCCCTCTCCCGGGGGGGCATCACCGGGGAGCTGTTTTTT. Protein: CASSPLSRGGITGELFF.

The V and J genes are TRBV10-3 and TRBJ1-1; 8 nucleotides match TRBD1. The CDR3 length is 15 residues. Unmatched junction bases numbered 5, after V lost 5 bases and J lost 0 bases. CDR1 and CDR2 from the germline V gene are ENHRY and SYGVKD. The CDR3 DNA sequence: TGTGCCATCAGTCCTCTACAGGGGGTGAACACTGAAGCTTTCTTT. It yields the protein CAISPLQGVNTEAFF.

The chain joins TRBV19 to TRBJ1-5; D unclear. The CDR3 is 15 residues long. Trimming shortened V by 4 bases and J by 4 bases, and 14 bases separated the two germline ends. Germline-derived CDR1 and CDR2 are LNHDA and SQIVND (reference sequence). CDR3 in amino acids: CASSTRPGGNQPQHF. In nucleotides, the CDR3 is TGTGCCAGTAGTACCCGACCCGGAGGGAATCAGCCCCAGCATTTT.

This clone was detected a few times. The chain combines TRBV12-3 or TRBV12-4 with TRBJ1-2; D remains ambiguous. Deletions cut 6 bases from V and 6 bases from J, with 14 bases between. This CDR3 has 13 residues. The CDR3 loop is CASSPSRSDGYTF. The CDR3 DNA sequence: TGTGCCAGCAGCCCGTCCAGGTCGGATGGCTACACCTTC.